This TCR beta chain appears in the sequencing data of a study of control samples from healthy donors and cancer patients. The V end lost 1 base, the J end lost 7 bases, and 4 bases lay between the germline ends. CDR1 LGHDT and CDR2 YNNKEL come from the germline V gene (reference sequence). CDR3 length equals 11 residues. Only in-frame clones appear in the TCRdb table, and some are missing; sequencing was by immunoSEQ multiplex PCR. The table includes under 300,000 clones, about four fifths detected once. Sequencing input: PBMCs. This sequence joins TRBV3-1 (or the pseudogene TRBV3-2) and TRBJ1-1, with no clear D. The receptor was isolated from a woman in her sixties with lung cancer. CDR3 nucleotides: TGTGCCAGCAGCCAAGGGTATGAAGCTTTCTTT. Translated, it gives CASSQGYEAFF.